The 9 T cell receptor beta chains below all came from one sample that was sequenced in a study of cytotoxic CD8 clonotypes in ibrutinib-treated CLL. Profiling relied on immunoSEQ multiplex PCR, and the TCRdb table lists in-frame clones only, not all of them. Among 150,000 to 200,000 clones listed, approximately 90% were seen once. The specimen was PBMCs, collected at disease progression, from a patient treated with ibrutinib. Every receptor here comes from a human donor with chronic lymphocytic leukemia.

The rearrangement uses TRBV27 and TRBJ1-4; unclear D gene. The CDR3 spans 15 residues. Trimming took 0 bases from V and 5 from J, leaving 10 bases between them. Germline-derived CDR1 and CDR2 are MNHEY and SMNVEV (reference sequence). The CDR3 bases are TGTGCCAGCAGTTTATCTCAGATTCTGAATGAAAAACTGTTTTTT. Translation gives CASSLSQILNEKLFF.

The rearrangement joins TRBV5-6 to TRBJ2-1; 12 bases agree with TRBD2. Looked up from germline, CDR1 is SGHDT and CDR2 is YYEEEE. V trimming: 0 bases; J trimming: 12 bases; junction bases outside the gene matches: 4. The CDR3 runs to 14 residues. DNA for the CDR3: TGTGCCAGCAGCTTGGGGACTAGCGGGATGAGGCAGTTCTTC. Translation: CASSLGTSGMRQFF.

The genes are TRBV28 and TRBJ2-5, with D hard to call. Between the trimmed V and J ends, which lost 1 base and 5 bases, there was a span of 14 bases. The CDR3 is 15 residues long. Per germline, CDR1 MDHEN and CDR2 SYDVKM. This chain's CDR3 is CASSLFPNQAETQYF. The CDR3 DNA sequence: TGTGCCAGCAGTTTATTCCCCAACCAAGCGGAGACCCAGTACTTC.

The J gene is TRBJ1-1, the V gene TRBV11-2; perhaps TRBD1 as D (6 bases). The CDR3 has 16 residues. V dropped 5 bases and J dropped 3 bases, with 19 bases sitting between them. CDR1 and CDR2 from the germline V gene are SGHAT and FQNNGV. The DNA of the CDR3 is TGTGCCAGCAGCCAGTGGGTGGTCCAGGGGTACACTGAAGCTTTCTTT. It encodes CASSQWVVQGYTEAFF.

The chain links TRBV6-5 to TRBJ2-7; 7 bases map to TRBD2. Germline trimming cut 9 bases from V and 2 bases from J; bases unmatched to any gene: 10. CDR3 length: 14 amino acids. Germline V gene lookup returns CDR1 MNHEY and CDR2 SVGAGI. CDR3 residues: CASTLLAATYEQYF. The DNA for the CDR3 is TGTGCCAGTACTCTCCTAGCGGCGACCTACGAGCAGTACTTC.

V is TRBV30 and J is TRBJ2-7; 11 positions agree with TRBD2. The CDR3 is 17 amino acids. Trimming removed 4 bases from V and 6 bases from J; junction bases left unmatched: 17. The germline V gene encodes CDR1 GTSNPN and CDR2 SVGIG (reference sequence). CDR3: CAWNPVGTSGALGEQYF. CDR3 coding DNA: TGTGCCTGGAACCCCGTTGGGACTAGCGGAGCCCTTGGCGAGCAGTACTTC.

The chain has TRBV2 and TRBJ2-2; 9 bases are a match to TRBD2. CDR3 length: 19 amino acids. V shed 8 bases and J 0 bases; nucleotides not matched to a gene: 16. Germline-derived CDR1 and CDR2 are SNHLY and FYNNEI. This CDR3 is CASGPPSGLADTNTGELFF. CDR3 nucleotides: TGTGCCAGCGGGCCCCCCTCGGGACTAGCAGACACGAACACCGGGGAGCTGTTTTTT.

The V call is TRBV9, the J call TRBJ2-1, with a weak D call TRBD2 (5 bases). Germline V gene lookup returns CDR1 SGDLS and CDR2 YYNGEE. The CDR3 runs to 17 residues. The ends were cut back, 3 bases at V and 1 base at J, with 17 bases in the middle. This CDR3 reads CASSGSPLAGSYNEQFF. In nucleotides, the CDR3 is TGTGCCAGCAGCGGATCACCCCTAGCAGGTTCCTACAATGAGCAGTTCTTC.

J is TRBJ1-4 and V is TRBV4-2; 7 nucleotides line up with TRBD1. With 4 bases clipped from V and 11 bases from J, the junction kept 7 bases outside the gene matches. The length of the CDR3 is 13 residues. The V gene's germline CDR1 is LGHNA and CDR2 YNFKEQ. CDR3 DNA: TGTGCCAGCAGCCGCACAGGGGCCGGTAAACTGTTTTTT. Translated, it gives CASSRTGAGKLFF.